This TCR beta chain comes out of a study of T cell responses to AZD1222 COVID-19 vaccine. Overall study context: Pooling was applied to second doses at about 4 or about 12 weeks. Study findings and constraints: Increased Spike-specific TCR breadth and depth were observed after two AZD1222 doses. All repertoire sampling was performed exclusively after the peak T cell response. White British ancestry dominated among donors, who included more females, and clonal diversity was possibly underestimated.

The germline V gene has CDR1 SGHTA and CDR2 FQGNSA. Between the trimmed V and J ends, which lost 2 bases and 8 bases, there was a span of 15 bases. There are 14 residues in the CDR3. Sequenced by immunoSEQ multiplex PCR; TCRdb stores in-frame clones only, minus some. There are some 150,000 clones in the sample; about 85% occur only once, and 2.5% to 4% lies in the top ten. Of note for this clone: Its antigen remains unidentified.

The J gene is TRBJ1-1, the V gene TRBV7-2; D gene uncertain. The receptor was derived from an adult in good health. The specimen was peripheral blood, collected on day 0 of AZD1222 vaccination. The CDR3 nucleotides read TGTGCCAGCAGCTTATTGGGCAGGACCACGGAAGCTTTCTTT. This sequence encodes CASSLLGRTTEAFF.